The sequence of this TCR beta chain was determined in a study of cytomegalovirus exposure and HLA in healthy donors. General study findings and limits: Immune exposure information comprised only CMV serostatus.

The junction had 3 bases not matched to a gene; V was cut back by 7 bases and J by 8 bases. The germline V gene encodes CDR1 SQVTM and CDR2 ANQGSEA. The CDR3 is 11 residues long. The PCR employed 60 Vbeta primers together with 13 Jbeta primers. The assay was immunoSEQ multiplex PCR, and TCRdb's table has in-frame clones only and misses some. The sample records around 97,000 clones, 9.4% being singletons. Remarks on this clone: Antigen: not known.

The V and J genes are TRBV29-1 and TRBJ2-1; 9 bases fit TRBD1. The receptor's source is a man over 45 in good health and CMV-seropositive. Sequenced material: PBMCs. The CDR3 nucleotides read TGCAGCGCGGGACAGGGCTATGAGCAGTTCTTC. Translated: CSAGQGYEQFF.